This T cell receptor (beta chain) was identified during a study of CD8+CD57+ T cells in acquired aplastic anemia. Study-wide background: CD4+ and CD8+ cells, once sorted, gave DNA averaging approximately 3 ug. Sequencing produced an average of about 10.8 million reads per healthy donor for CD4+ cells. The study, taken as a whole, reports: Overlapping CD8+ CDR3 repertoires of patients and controls contained approximately 28 shared sequences.

Germline CDR1 reads SGDLS; CDR2 reads YYNGEE. V trimming: 0 bases; J trimming: 7 bases; junction bases outside the gene matches: 0. The CDR3 is made up of 14 amino acids. The TCR beta profiling, which covered VDJ combination and CDR3 sequence, was carried out using genomic DNA as the template. TCRdb re-called the reads with MiXCR, one entry per CDR3 protein. The repertoire holds about 190,000 distinct CDR3 sequences, with less than 70% as singletons. Concerning this clonotype itself: Antigen specificity is unknown.

Sequenced sample: sorted CD4+, CD8+, or CD8+CD57+ T cells (not recorded which) from PBMCs. The origin of this receptor is a human donor in good health, serving as a control. J is TRBJ1-6 and V is TRBV9, with 8 bases that match TRBD1. CDR3 residues: CASSVGTGNSPLHF. The CDR3, as DNA: TGTGCCAGCAGCGTAGGGACAGGGAATTCACCCCTCCACTTT.